This note documents a single T cell receptor (beta chain) sequence. Germline CDR1 reads LNHDA; CDR2 reads SQIVND (reference sequence). Trimming took off 10 bases at V and 7 bases at J, with 22 bases between the two ends. The CDR3 loop spans 14 amino acids. These data belong to a study of blood T cell repertoires in COVID-19. Whole-study context: Samples of COVID-19 (acute and convalescent) were obtained from the United States, Italy and Spain.

In the authors' workflow: Estimated nucleated cell counts came from reference gene primer amplification. TCRdb keeps only in-frame clones here, not all; method: immunoSEQ multiplex PCR. The V and J calls and clone size come from that table; D and trimming were worked out from the DNA. Found here are hundreds of thousands of clones, around 90% of them singletons; the top ten hold 2.2%. The V and J genes are TRBV19 and TRBJ1-2; tentatively, D is TRBD1 (5 bases). This TCR derives from a woman aged 45 to 65 who had recovered from COVID-19. Sequenced: peripheral blood. CDR3 residues: CATQPGGRVGGYTF. The CDR3 DNA reads as TGTGCCACCCAGCCCGGGGGAAGAGTCGGTGGCTACACCTTC.